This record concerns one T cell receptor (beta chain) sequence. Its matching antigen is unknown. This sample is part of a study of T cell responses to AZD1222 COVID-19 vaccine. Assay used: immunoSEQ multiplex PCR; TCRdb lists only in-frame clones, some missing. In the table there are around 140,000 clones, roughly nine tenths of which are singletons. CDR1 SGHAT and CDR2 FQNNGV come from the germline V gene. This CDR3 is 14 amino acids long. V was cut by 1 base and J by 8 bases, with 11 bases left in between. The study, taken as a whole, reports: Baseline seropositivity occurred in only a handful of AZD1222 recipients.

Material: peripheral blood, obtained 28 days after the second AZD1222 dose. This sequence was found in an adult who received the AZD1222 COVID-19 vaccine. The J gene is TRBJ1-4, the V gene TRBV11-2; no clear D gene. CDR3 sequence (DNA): TGTGCCAGCAGCTTAGGGGGTTTGGGGGAAAAACTGTTTTTT. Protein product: CASSLGGLGEKLFF.